This entry features one T cell receptor (beta chain) sequence. Generated by immunoSEQ multiplex PCR, the TCRdb table keeps only in-frame clones and is missing some. Of approximately 14,000 clones detected, 90% to 95% appear once; the ten largest clones hold 5% to 6.5%. This specimen comes from a study of PD-1 blockade in classical Hodgkin lymphoma. Trimming stripped 7 bases from V and 6 bases from J, with 16 bases between. Germline V gene data show CDR1 as ENHRY and CDR2 as SYGVKD. The length of the CDR3 is 14 residues. The time point denotes: newly diagnosed, previously untreated cHL patient sample. Thawed PBMCs were subjected to magnetic negative selection, which yielded isolated CD8+ T cells.

Material: CD8+ T cells from blood. The clonotype was recovered from a human donor with classical Hodgkin lymphoma. The chain recombines TRBV10-3 with TRBJ2-1, with D possibly being TRBD2 (6 bases). The CDR3 protein is CAIMSGEAGNEQFF. In DNA, the CDR3 is TGTGCCATCATGTCGGGAGAGGCGGGCAATGAGCAGTTCTTC.